This record covers a single T cell receptor beta chain. The antigen is not known. These data are taken from a study of shared clonotypes between healthy human individuals. V shed 0 bases and J shed 4 bases, with 9 bases lying between them. The CDR3 spans 14 residues. Germline V lookup: CDR1 SGHTA, CDR2 FQGNSA. Ten immunoSEQ deep assay plates served to sequence unsorted PBMC DNA. The method was immunoSEQ multiplex PCR; TCRdb's version includes in-frame clones alone and lacks a portion of them. This sample has hundreds of thousands of clones, with 75% to 85% found just once. Overall study findings and caveats: Sampling was confined to blood; repertoires within tissues likely differ.

The sequence derives from a woman aged 40 to 49 in good health. Some clones in this sample may be carry-over from other donors' samples. The chain uses TRBV7-2 and TRBJ1-2; D ambiguous. Sequencing was performed on PBMCs. CDR3 in DNA: TGTGCCAGCAGCTTAGCGGGCAGCCCCTATGGCTACACCTTC. Translated, it gives CASSLAGSPYGYTF.